This TCR beta chain emerged from a study of cytotoxic CD8 clonotypes in ibrutinib-treated CLL. Trimming cost V 2 bases and J 1 base, with 12 bases left between them. Germline CDR1 reads MNHEY; CDR2 reads SMNVEV (reference sequence). This CDR3 contains 15 residues. Here immunoSEQ multiplex PCR was the method, and the copy in TCRdb shows in-frame clones only, minus some. The sample includes approximately 160,000 clones, about 88% of them seen just once. V and J are TRBV27 and TRBJ2-7, with unresolved D. The sequence was collected from a human donor with chronic lymphocytic leukemia. Sequencing was performed on PBMCs, taken at disease progression, from a patient treated with ibrutinib. The CDR3 sequence is CASSLLGLGSYEQYF. The CDR3 bases are TGTGCCAGCAGTTTACTGGGGTTGGGTTCCTACGAGCAGTACTTC.